The 4 T cell receptor beta chains presented below share a single source sample, sequenced in a study of CD8+ T cells in alopecia areata. Sequencing templates came from extracted RNA that was reverse transcribed into cDNA. Produced via immunoSEQ multiplex PCR; TCRdb's table is partial and in-frame only. The profile shows around 97,000 clones, under 90% of them singletons. As for treatment: oral pan-JAK inhibitor, 5-10 mg twice daily. Sequences were derived from CD8+ T cells sorted from blood, sampled at roughly week 30, from a patient treated with tofacitinib. The receptors originated from a human donor with alopecia areata.

The CDR3 loop reads CASSEGSGELFF. The CDR3, as DNA: TGCGCCAGCAGTGAGGGATCCGGGGAGCTGTTTTTT. This chain links TRBV10-1 with TRBJ2-2; D call uncertain. Germline V gives CDR1 WNHNN, CDR2 SYGVQD (reference sequence). The CDR3 sequence is 12 residues long. Trimming cost V 2 bases and J 6 bases, with 4 bases left between them.

This chain joins TRBV5-1 and TRBJ2-5, with 8 bases fitting TRBD2. Germline assignment: CDR1 SGHRS and CDR2 YFSETQ. This CDR3 comprises 15 residues. V gave up 0 bases and J gave up 3 bases; unmatched junction bases: 4. In DNA, the CDR3 is TGCGCCAGCAGCTTGGTGATTAGCGGGAAAGAGACCCAGTACTTC. Residues: CASSLVISGKETQYF.

This chain uses TRBV19 with TRBJ1-5; tentative D call: TRBD1 (5 bases). This CDR3 region has 14 residues. Trimming pared 1 base from V and 4 bases from J, leaving 8 bases between. Germline values: CDR1 LNHDA, CDR2 SQIVND (reference sequence). CDR3 amino acids: CASSIGGRNQPQHF. The CDR3, as DNA: TGTGCCAGTAGTATAGGGGGCAGGAATCAGCCCCAGCATTTT.

V is TRBV1 and J is TRBJ2-3; the D segment call TRBD2 is taken from the table without a DNA check. TRBV1 is an annotated pseudogene. This CDR3 region has 17 residues. The CDR3 region is CTNTGTSGEYSTDTQYF. The CDR3 nucleotides read TGCACCAACACCGGGACTAGCGGGGAATATAGCACAGATACGCAGTATTTT.